This T cell receptor beta chain was observed in a study of preoperative IRX-2 immunotherapy in early breast cancer. Clones were read by immunoSEQ multiplex PCR, and TCRdb kept only the in-frame ones, dropping some. In the table there are 3,700 or so clones, around 74% of which are singletons. This sample's treatment: preoperative locoregional IRX-2 cytokine immunotherapy. The V end lost 3 bases, the J end lost 4 bases, and 13 bases lay between the germline ends. Germline CDR1 SGHNT, CDR2 YENEEA. The CDR3 length is 15 residues. Source: tumor tissue, taken after IRX-2 immunotherapy. The sequence derives from a human donor with breast cancer. The genes are TRBV11-3 and TRBJ2-1; weak D call: TRBD2 (6 bases). The CDR3 sequence: CASSLRASAYNEQFF. The CDR3 coding sequence is TGTGCCAGCAGCTTGAGAGCTAGCGCATACAATGAGCAGTTCTTC.